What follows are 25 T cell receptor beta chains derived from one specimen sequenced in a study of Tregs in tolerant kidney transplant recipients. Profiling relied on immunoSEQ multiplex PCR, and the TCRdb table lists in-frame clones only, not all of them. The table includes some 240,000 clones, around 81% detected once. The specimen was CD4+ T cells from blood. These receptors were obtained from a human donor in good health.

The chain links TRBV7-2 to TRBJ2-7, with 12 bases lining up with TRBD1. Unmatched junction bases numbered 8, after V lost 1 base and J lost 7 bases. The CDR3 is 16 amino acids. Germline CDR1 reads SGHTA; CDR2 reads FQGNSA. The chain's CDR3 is CASSLDSGQGALEQYF. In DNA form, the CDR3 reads TGTGCCAGCAGCTTAGATTCGGGACAGGGGGCTTTAGAGCAGTACTTC.

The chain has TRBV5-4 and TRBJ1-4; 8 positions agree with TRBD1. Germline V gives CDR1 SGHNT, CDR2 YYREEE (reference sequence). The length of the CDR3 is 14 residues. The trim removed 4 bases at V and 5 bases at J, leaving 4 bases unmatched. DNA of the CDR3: TGTGCCAGCAGCCGACAGGGGCGGAATGAAAAACTGTTTTTT. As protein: CASSRQGRNEKLFF. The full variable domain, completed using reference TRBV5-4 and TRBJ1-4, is ETGVTQSPTHLIKTRGQQVTLRCSSQSGHNTVSWYQQALGQGPQFIFQYYREEENGRGNFPPRFSGLQFPNYSSELNVNALELDDSALYLCASSRQGRNEKLFFGSGTQLSVL.

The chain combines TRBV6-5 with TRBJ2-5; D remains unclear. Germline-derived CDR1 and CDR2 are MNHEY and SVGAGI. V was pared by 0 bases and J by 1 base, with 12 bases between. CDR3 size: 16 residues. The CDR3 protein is CASSYSAVRFQETQYF. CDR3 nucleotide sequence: TGTGCCAGCAGTTACTCGGCAGTGCGATTCCAAGAGACCCAGTACTTC.

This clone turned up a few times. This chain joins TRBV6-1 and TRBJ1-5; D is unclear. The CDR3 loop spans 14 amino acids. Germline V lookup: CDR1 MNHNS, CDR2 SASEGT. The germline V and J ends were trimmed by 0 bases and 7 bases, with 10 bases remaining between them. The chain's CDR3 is CASSEALDGQPQHF. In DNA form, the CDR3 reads TGTGCCAGCAGTGAAGCGCTAGATGGCCAGCCCCAGCATTTT.

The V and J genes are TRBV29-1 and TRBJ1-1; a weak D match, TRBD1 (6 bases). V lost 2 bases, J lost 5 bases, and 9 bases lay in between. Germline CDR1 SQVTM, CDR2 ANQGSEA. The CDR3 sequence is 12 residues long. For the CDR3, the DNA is TGCAGCGTTGAAAGGGGGGGTACTGAAGCTTTCTTT. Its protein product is CSVERGGTEAFF.

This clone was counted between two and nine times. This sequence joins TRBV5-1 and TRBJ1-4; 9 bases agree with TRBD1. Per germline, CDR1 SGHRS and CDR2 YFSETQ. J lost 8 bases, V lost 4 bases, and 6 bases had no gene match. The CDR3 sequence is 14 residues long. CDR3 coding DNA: TGCGCCAGCAGCAGGGACAGGGTGATGGAAAAACTGTTTTTT. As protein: CASSRDRVMEKLFF. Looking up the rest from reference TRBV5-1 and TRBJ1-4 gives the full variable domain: KAGVTQTPRYLIKTRGQQVTLSCSPISGHRSVSWYQQTPGQGLQFLFEYFSETQRNKGNFPGRFSGRQFSNSRSEMNVSTLELGDSALYLCASSRDRVMEKLFFGSGTQLSVL.

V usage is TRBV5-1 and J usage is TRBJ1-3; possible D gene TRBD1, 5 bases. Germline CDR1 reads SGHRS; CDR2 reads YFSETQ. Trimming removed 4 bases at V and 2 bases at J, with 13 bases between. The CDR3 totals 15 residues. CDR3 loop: CASSRGRQPGNTIYF. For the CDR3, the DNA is TGCGCCAGCAGCAGGGGACGGCAACCTGGAAACACCATATATTTT.

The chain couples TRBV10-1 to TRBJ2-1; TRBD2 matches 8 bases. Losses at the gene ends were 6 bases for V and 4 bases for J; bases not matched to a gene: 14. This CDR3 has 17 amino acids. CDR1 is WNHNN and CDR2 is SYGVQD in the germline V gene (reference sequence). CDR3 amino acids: CASSLSKGLAGYNEQFF. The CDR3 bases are TGCGCCAGCAGCCTTTCGAAGGGGCTAGCGGGTTACAATGAGCAGTTCTTC.

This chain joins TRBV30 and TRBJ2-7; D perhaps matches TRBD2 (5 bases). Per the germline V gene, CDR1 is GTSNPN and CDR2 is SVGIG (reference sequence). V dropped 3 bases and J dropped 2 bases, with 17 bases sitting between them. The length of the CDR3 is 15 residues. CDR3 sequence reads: CAWRHPSDGAYEQYF. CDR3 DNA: TGTGCCTGGAGACATCCCTCGGACGGGGCCTACGAGCAGTACTTC.

The CDR3 spells CASSLAGAGKLNTEAFF. The CDR3 region has the DNA TGCGCCAGCAGCTTGGCAGGGGCCGGCAAATTGAACACTGAAGCTTTCTTT. This chain joins TRBV5-1 and TRBJ1-1, with a tentative D call TRBD1 (6 bases). Trimming stripped 0 bases from V and 0 bases from J, with 15 bases between. CDR1 is SGHRS, CDR2 YFSETQ, per germline. The CDR3 is made up of 17 amino acids.

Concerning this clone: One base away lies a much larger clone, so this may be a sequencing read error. This CDR3 reads CAWDPGYDIERYF. The DNA of the CDR3 is TGTGCCTGGGACCCGGGATACGACATAGAGCGGTACTTC. The V gene is TRBV30, the J gene TRBJ2-7; possibly TRBD2 for D (5 bases). The length of the CDR3 is 13 residues. From germline, CDR1 is GTSNPN and CDR2 SVGIG (reference sequence).

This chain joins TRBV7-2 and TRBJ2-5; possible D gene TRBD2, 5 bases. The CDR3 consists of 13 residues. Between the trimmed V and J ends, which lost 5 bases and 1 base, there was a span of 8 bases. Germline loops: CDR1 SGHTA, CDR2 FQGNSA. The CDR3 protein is CASSPGIQETQYF. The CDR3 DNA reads TGTGCCAGCAGCCCCGGGATCCAAGAGACCCAGTACTTC.

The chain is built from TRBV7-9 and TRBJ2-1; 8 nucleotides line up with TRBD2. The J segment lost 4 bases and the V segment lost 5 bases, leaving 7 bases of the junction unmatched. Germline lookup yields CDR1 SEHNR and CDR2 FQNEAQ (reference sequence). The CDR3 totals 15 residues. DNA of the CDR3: TGTGCCAGCAGCCCTACCGGGACTAGATACAATGAGCAGTTCTTC. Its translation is CASSPTGTRYNEQFF.

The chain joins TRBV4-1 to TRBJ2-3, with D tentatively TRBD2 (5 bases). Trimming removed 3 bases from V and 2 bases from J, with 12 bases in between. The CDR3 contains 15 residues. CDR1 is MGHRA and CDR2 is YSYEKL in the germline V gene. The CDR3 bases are TGCGCCAGCAGCCAGATCGGACTGCCCACAGATACGCAGTATTTT. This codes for CASSQIGLPTDTQYF.

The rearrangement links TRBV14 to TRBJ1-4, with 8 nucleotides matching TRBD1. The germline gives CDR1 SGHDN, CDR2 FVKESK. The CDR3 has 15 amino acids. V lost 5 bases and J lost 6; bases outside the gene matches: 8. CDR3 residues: CASSEDRVGYEKLFF. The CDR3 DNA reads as TGTGCCAGCAGCGAGGACAGGGTAGGATATGAAAAACTGTTTTTT.

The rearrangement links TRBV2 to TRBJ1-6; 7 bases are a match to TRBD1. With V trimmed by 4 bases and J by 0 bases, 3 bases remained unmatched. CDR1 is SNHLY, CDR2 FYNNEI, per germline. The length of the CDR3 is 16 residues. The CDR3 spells CASSGTGGSYNSPLHF. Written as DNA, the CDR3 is TGTGCCAGCAGTGGGACAGGCGGCTCCTATAATTCACCCCTCCACTTT.

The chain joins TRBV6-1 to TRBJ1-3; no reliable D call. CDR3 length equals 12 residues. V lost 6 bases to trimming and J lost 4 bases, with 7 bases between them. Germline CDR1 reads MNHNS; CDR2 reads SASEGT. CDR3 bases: TGTGCCAGCAGGATAACGGGAAACACCATATATTTT. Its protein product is CASRITGNTIYF.

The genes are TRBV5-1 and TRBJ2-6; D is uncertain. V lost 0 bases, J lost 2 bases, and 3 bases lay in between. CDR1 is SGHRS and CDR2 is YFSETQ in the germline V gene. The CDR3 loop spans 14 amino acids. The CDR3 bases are TGCGCCAGCAGCTTGGACGCTGGGGCCAACGTCCTGACTTTC. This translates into CASSLDAGANVLTF.

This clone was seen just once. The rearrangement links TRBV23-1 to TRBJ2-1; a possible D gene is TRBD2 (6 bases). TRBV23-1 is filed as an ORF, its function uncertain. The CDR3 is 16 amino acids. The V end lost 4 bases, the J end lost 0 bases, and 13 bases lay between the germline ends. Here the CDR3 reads CASSPRGGHSYNEQFF. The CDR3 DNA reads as TGCGCCAGCAGTCCCCGGGGAGGCCACTCCTACAATGAGCAGTTCTTC.

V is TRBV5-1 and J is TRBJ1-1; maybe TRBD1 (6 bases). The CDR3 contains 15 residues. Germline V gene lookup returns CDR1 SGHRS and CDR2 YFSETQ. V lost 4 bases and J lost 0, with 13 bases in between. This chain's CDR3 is CASSLQTGMNTEAFF. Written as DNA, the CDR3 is TGCGCCAGCAGCCTCCAGACAGGCATGAACACTGAAGCTTTCTTT.

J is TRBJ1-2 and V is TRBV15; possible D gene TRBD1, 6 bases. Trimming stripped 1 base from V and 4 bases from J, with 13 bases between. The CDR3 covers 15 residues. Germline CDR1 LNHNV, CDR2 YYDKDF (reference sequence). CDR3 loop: CATSRVFGQIYGYTF. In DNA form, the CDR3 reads TGTGCCACCAGCAGAGTTTTTGGACAGATCTATGGCTACACCTTC.

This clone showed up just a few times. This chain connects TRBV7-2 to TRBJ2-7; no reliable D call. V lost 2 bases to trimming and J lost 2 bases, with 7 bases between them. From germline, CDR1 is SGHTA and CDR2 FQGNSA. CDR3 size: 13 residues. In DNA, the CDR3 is TGTGCCAGCAGCTTATGGGGTCCCTACGAGCAGTACTTC. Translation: CASSLWGPYEQYF.

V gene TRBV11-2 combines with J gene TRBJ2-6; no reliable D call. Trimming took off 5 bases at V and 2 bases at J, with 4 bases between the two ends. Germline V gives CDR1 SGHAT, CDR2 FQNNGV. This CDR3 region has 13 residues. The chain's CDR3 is CASSRAGANVLTF. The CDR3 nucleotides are TGTGCCAGCAGCCGCGCTGGGGCCAACGTCCTGACTTTC.

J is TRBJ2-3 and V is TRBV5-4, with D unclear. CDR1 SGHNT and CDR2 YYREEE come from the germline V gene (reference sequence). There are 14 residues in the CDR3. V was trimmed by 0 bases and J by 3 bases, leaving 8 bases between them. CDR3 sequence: CASSLVPGTDTQYF. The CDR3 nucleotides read TGTGCCAGCAGCTTGGTTCCAGGAACAGATACGCAGTATTTT.

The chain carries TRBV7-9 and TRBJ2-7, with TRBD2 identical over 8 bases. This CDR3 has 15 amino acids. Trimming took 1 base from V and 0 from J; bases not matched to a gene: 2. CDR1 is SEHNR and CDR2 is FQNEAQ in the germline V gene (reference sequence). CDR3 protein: CASSLVGTSSYEQYF. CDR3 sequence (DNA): TGTGCCAGCAGCTTAGTAGGGACTAGCTCCTACGAGCAGTACTTC.